These T cell receptor beta chains were read from a single sample in a study of T cell clonotyping in hematopoietic cell transplantation. Assay: immunoSEQ multiplex PCR; the TCRdb copy retains only in-frame clones and omits some. The sample includes some 17,000 clones, almost 90% of them seen just once. Sequenced material: peripheral blood mononuclear cells. The receptors come from a man in his fifties in good health. Some clones in this sample may be carry-over from other donors' samples. Both conserved end residues are part of each CDR3. Each record gives: J gene, clone size, D gene, V gene, CDR3 protein, CDR3 DNA. A D gene is named only where the DNA matches it firmly. Only some rows state a clone size, as once, few, many or a class for expanded clones.

TRBJ1-1	NA	NA	TRBV5-1	CASSLLTDTEAFF	TGCGCCAGCAGCTTGCTAACGGACACTGAAGCTTTCTTT
TRBJ2-7	NA	TRBD1	TRBV30	CAWSKGGAAYEQYF	TGTGCCTGGAGTAAAGGGGGCGCGGCCTACGAGCAGTACTTC
TRBJ2-2	NA	TRBD2	TRBV4-1	CASSPRTSGTQTGELFF	TGCGCCAGCAGCCCGCGGACTAGCGGGACCCAGACCGGGGAGCTGTTTTTT
TRBJ1-2	NA	TRBD1	TRBV27	CASTSRTGGFILGGYTF	TGTGCCAGCACCTCAAGGACAGGGGGTTTTATCCTCGGCGGCTACACCTTC
TRBJ1-1	once	NA	TRBV19	CASSPRVGNMNTEAFF	TGTGCCAGTAGTCCTCGTGTCGGGAACATGAACACTGAAGCTTTCTTT
TRBJ2-2	NA	NA	TRBV6-6	CASSWGTGELFF	TGTGCCAGCAGCTGGGGCACCGGGGAGCTGTTTTTT
TRBJ1-3	NA	NA	TRBV25-1	CASSPRGLNTIYF	TGTGCCAGCAGCCCTAGGGGCTTAAACACCATATATTTT
TRBJ2-2	NA	NA	TRBV30	CAWSALRTGELFF	TGTGCCTGGAGTGCGTTGAGGACCGGGGAGCTGTTTTTT
TRBJ1-2	NA	NA	TRBV11-3	CASSHLGRFNYGYTF	TGTGCCAGCAGCCATTTAGGGAGGTTTAACTATGGCTACACCTTC
TRBJ1-1	NA	NA	TRBV5-1	CASSLEVSTEAFF	TGCGCCAGCAGCTTGGAGGTTTCGACTGAAGCTTTCTTT
TRBJ2-2	once	TRBD2	TRBV7-8	CASSLGLAGTGELFF	TGTGCCAGCAGCTTAGGGCTAGCGGGGACCGGGGAGCTGTTTTTT
TRBJ2-7	NA	NA	TRBV4-3	CASSQIGGAEQYF	TGCGCCAGCAGCCAAATAGGGGGGGCCGAGCAGTACTTC
TRBJ1-2	once	TRBD1	TRBV25-1	CASSETGTATNYGYTF	TGTGCCAGCAGTGAAACCGGGACAGCAACTAACTATGGCTACACCTTC
TRBJ1-5	NA	NA	TRBV6-5	CASTTGWNQPQHF	TGTGCCAGCACAACCGGCTGGAATCAGCCCCAGCATTTT
TRBJ2-7	NA	TRBD1	TRBV11-2	CASTDREDEQYF	TGTGCCAGCACGGACAGGGAGGACGAGCAGTACTTC
TRBJ1-1	NA	NA	TRBV11-3	CASSLDGRPPSGTEAFF	TGTGCCAGCAGCTTAGATGGGCGTCCTCCTTCTGGCACTGAAGCTTTCTTT
TRBJ1-1	NA	TRBD1	TRBV28	CASSPGQGLLMNTEAFF	TGTGCCAGCAGCCCCGGACAGGGTTTACTAATGAACACTGAAGCTTTCTTT
TRBJ1-2	NA	NA	TRBV5-6	CASSGGRGYYGYTF	TGTGCCAGCAGCGGGGGACGGGGCTACTATGGCTACACCTTC
TRBJ2-3	NA	TRBD2	TRBV7-2	CASSFLSSGRTDTQYF	TGTGCCAGCAGCTTCTTATCTAGCGGGCGCACAGATACGCAGTATTTT
TRBJ2-7	NA	TRBD1	TRBV29-1	CSVRRDSYEQYF	TGCAGCGTTCGAAGGGACAGCTACGAGCAGTACTTC
TRBJ1-1	NA	TRBD1	TRBV7-9	CASSLDRGSEAFF	TGTGCCAGCAGCTTGGACAGGGGGTCTGAAGCTTTCTTT
TRBJ1-5	NA	NA	TRBV7-2	CASSLTVYQPQHF	TGTGCCAGCAGCTTAACGGTCTACCAGCCCCAGCATTTT
TRBJ1-5	NA	NA	TRBV2	CASSEAYGGQPQHF	TGTGCCAGCAGTGAAGCGTACGGTGGTCAGCCCCAGCATTTT
TRBJ1-1	once	TRBD1	TRBV19	CASSPRTGAGTEAFF	TGTGCCAGTAGTCCGCGAACAGGGGCCGGCACTGAAGCTTTCTTT
TRBJ1-6	NA	NA	TRBV5-1	CASTDSDNSPLHF	TGCGCCAGCACGGATTCGGATAATTCACCCCTCCACTTT
TRBJ1-1	NA	NA	TRBV5-1	CASSSDGSLGGTEAFF	TGCGCCAGCAGCTCGGACGGATCCTTGGGTGGGACTGAAGCTTTCTTT
TRBJ1-6	NA	NA	TRBV19	CASSLQGFRDSPLHF	TGTGCCAGTAGTCTACAGGGTTTCCGCGATTCACCCCTCCACTTT
TRBJ2-7	NA	NA	TRBV25-1	CASSDWTRSSYEQYF	TGTGCCAGCAGTGATTGGACACGGAGCTCCTACGAGCAGTACTTC
TRBJ1-1	NA	TRBD1	TRBV4-1	CASSRGQGPMNTEAFF	TGCGCCAGCAGCCGCGGACAGGGACCGATGAACACTGAAGCTTTCTTT
TRBJ1-6	NA	NA	TRBV2	CASSVVRADSPLHF	TGTGCCAGCAGTGTTGTCAGGGCGGATTCACCCCTCCACTTT
TRBJ2-3	NA	TRBD2	TRBV2	CASTLGGGGIDTQYF	TGTGCCAGCACCCTCGGCGGGGGGGGCATAGATACGCAGTATTTT
TRBJ1-5	NA	NA	TRBV10-3	CAISENTGNQPQHF	TGTGCCATCAGTGAGAACACGGGAAATCAGCCCCAGCATTTT
TRBJ1-1	once	NA	TRBV6-5	CASSSPGMNTEAFF	TGTGCCAGCAGTTCGCCAGGGATGAACACTGAAGCTTTCTTT
TRBJ2-3	NA	NA	TRBV5-4	CASSAPGSKLGTQYF	TGTGCCAGCAGCGCGCCGGGATCAAAGCTCGGTACGCAGTATTTT
TRBJ2-5	NA	NA	TRBV27	CASSTRLQDWGTQYF	TGTGCCAGCAGTACAAGACTCCAAGACTGGGGAACCCAGTACTTC